This is a list of T cell receptor beta chains from one sample in a study of cytomegalovirus exposure and HLA in healthy donors. Some clones are missing from TCRdb's copy, which holds only in-frame ones; the method was immunoSEQ multiplex PCR. Here the sample spans 170,000 or so clones, around four fifths being singletons. Sequencing was carried out using PBMCs. These receptors originate from a woman aged 30 to 39 in good health and CMV-seronegative. Both conserved end residues are part of each CDR3. The D gene is left open where the match is weak. Clone size appears in some rows only: once, few, many, or a class for an expanded clone.

cdr3_length j_call d_call clone_size v_call cdr3_aa cdr3_nt
11 TRBJ2-5 - - TRBV6-5 CASMSVETQYF TGTGCCAGCATGTCAGTTGAGACCCAGTACTTC
14 TRBJ1-5 - few TRBV9 CASSVGGGNQPQHF TGTGCCAGCAGCGTTGGAGGGGGCAATCAGCCCCAGCATTTT
14 TRBJ1-1 TRBD1 - TRBV5-5 CASSPPQGATEAFF TGTGCCAGCAGCCCCCCCCAGGGGGCGACTGAAGCTTTCTTT
15 TRBJ2-1 - - TRBV15 CATSRGQQGTNEQFF TGTGCCACCAGCAGAGGGCAACAGGGAACGAATGAGCAGTTCTTC
14 TRBJ1-1 - - TRBV7-2 CASSPYGVDTEAFF TGTGCCAGCAGCCCCTACGGGGTGGACACTGAAGCTTTCTTT
13 TRBJ1-6 - few TRBV18 CASSPGGGSPLHF TGTGCCAGCTCACCAGGGGGCGGTTCACCCCTCCACTTT
13 TRBJ2-7 - - TRBV6-6 CASSYDLPGEQYF TGTGCCAGCAGTTACGACTTACCGGGGGAGCAGTACTTC
18 TRBJ2-7 - - TRBV4-1 CASSQRANSGQALYEQYF TGCGCCAGCAGCCAAAGGGCGAATTCGGGACAAGCCCTTTACGAGCAGTACTTC
15 TRBJ2-5 TRBD2 - TRBV6-6 CASSPRGLAGETQYF TGTGCCAGCAGTCCAAGGGGACTAGCGGGAGAGACCCAGTACTTC
13 TRBJ2-7 - - TRBV18 CASSPSRVHEQYF TGTGCCAGCTCACCATCCAGGGTCCACGAGCAGTACTTC
12 TRBJ2-1 TRBD1 once TRBV30 CAWRAGQGALFF TGTGCCTGGAGGGCGGGACAGGGGGCTCTGTTCTTC
15 TRBJ2-7 TRBD2 few TRBV15 CATSSGTSGVYEQYF TGTGCCACCAGCAGCGGGACTAGCGGGGTCTACGAGCAGTACTTC
15 TRBJ2-2 - - TRBV13 CASSPQRTFTGELFF TGTGCCAGCAGTCCTCAAAGGACTTTTACCGGGGAGCTGTTTTTT
15 TRBJ1-5 - - TRBV6-1 CASSDGFGSNQPQHF TGTGCCAGCAGTGATGGGTTCGGGAGCAATCAGCCCCAGCATTTT
15 TRBJ1-5 - - TRBV7-2 CASSLGQVTNQPQHF TGTGCCAGCAGCTTGGGGCAGGTCACAAATCAGCCCCAGCATTTT
13 TRBJ1-1 - - TRBV5-1 CASSGGGLDEAFF TGCGCCAGCAGCGGCGGGGGGCTCGATGAAGCTTTCTTT
14 TRBJ2-1 - - TRBV19 CASSVGASYNEQFF TGTGCCAGTAGTGTAGGGGCCTCCTACAATGAGCAGTTCTTC
13 TRBJ1-1 - - TRBV7-2 CASSLSMNTEAFF TGTGCCAGCAGCTTATCCATGAACACTGAAGCTTTCTTT
13 TRBJ2-7 - - TRBV5-1 CASSLGLNYEQYF TGCGCCAGCAGCTTGGGACTGAACTACGAGCAGTACTTC
15 TRBJ1-6 - - TRBV19 CASSIQGVGDSPLHF TGTGCCAGTAGTATCCAAGGGGTTGGTGATTCACCCCTCCACTTT
13 TRBJ1-5 TRBD1 - TRBV7-8 CASSGQGNQPQHF TGTGCCAGCTCGGGACAGGGAAATCAGCCCCAGCATTTT
15 TRBJ1-6 - once TRBV9 CASSSGQQSASPLHF TGTGCCAGCAGCTCCGGACAGCAGAGTGCGTCACCCCTCCACTTT
15 TRBJ1-5 TRBD1 few TRBV25-1 CASSDGQGGNQPQHF TGTGCCAGCAGTGACGGACAGGGAGGCAATCAGCCCCAGCATTTT
13 TRBJ2-5 - once TRBV5-1 CASSPEVVETQYF TGCGCCAGCAGCCCCGAGGTTGTGGAGACCCAGTACTTC
14 TRBJ2-7 - once TRBV6-1 CASSEEGVSYEQYF TGTGCCAGCAGTGAAGAAGGGGTCTCCTACGAGCAGTACTTC
13 TRBJ2-7 TRBD1 - TRBV28 CASRTGTLYEQYF TGTGCCAGTAGGACAGGGACTTTATACGAGCAGTACTTC
10 TRBJ2-7 - once TRBV6-1 CASSHYEQYF TGTGCCAGCAGTCACTACGAGCAGTACTTC
21 TRBJ1-5 TRBD1 - TRBV4-1 CASSQGTGGADSIYSNQPQHF TGCGCCAGCAGCCAAGGGACAGGGGGCGCCGACTCGATTTATAGCAATCAGCCCCAGCATTTT
12 TRBJ1-5 - - TRBV18 CASSPPEGPQHF TGTGCCAGCTCACCTCCCGAGGGGCCCCAGCATTTT
14 TRBJ1-2 - once TRBV7-3 CASSLTGRGNGYTF TGTGCCAGCAGCTTAACTGGGCGTGGTAATGGCTACACCTTC
15 TRBJ1-2 - - TRBV12-2 CASRLALQDLMGYTF TGTGCAAGTCGCTTAGCGCTGCAGGACTTGATGGGCTACACCTTC
12 TRBJ2-1 - few TRBV29-1 CSVDRQVGEQFF TGCAGCGTTGATAGACAGGTTGGGGAGCAGTTCTTC
16 TRBJ2-3 - - TRBV5-4 CASSPPGLSSTDTQYF TGTGCCAGCAGCCCTCCCGGACTCTCTAGCACAGATACGCAGTATTTT
15 TRBJ2-1 - - TRBV5-1 CASSLDIPGHNEQFF TGCGCCAGCAGCTTGGATATCCCAGGCCACAATGAGCAGTTCTTC
15 TRBJ1-1 - - TRBV11-2 CASSLGPGIRTEAFF TGTGCCAGCAGCTTAGGTCCAGGCATCAGGACTGAAGCTTTCTTT
16 TRBJ1-1 - few TRBV21-1 CASSSSGPHMNTEAFF -
11 TRBJ1-1 - - TRBV9 CASSSSGEAFF TGTGCCAGCAGCTCCTCCGGTGAAGCTTTCTTT
13 TRBJ2-1 TRBD1 - TRBV18 CASSLDREGEQFF TGTGCCAGCTCACTGGACAGGGAAGGTGAGCAGTTCTTC
14 TRBJ1-1 TRBD1 - TRBV18 CASSPYGTGVEAFF TGTGCCAGCTCACCATACGGGACAGGGGTTGAAGCTTTCTTT
13 TRBJ1-2 - - TRBV25-1 CASRKEDIDGYTF TGTGCCAGCAGGAAAGAGGACATCGATGGCTACACCTTC
13 TRBJ1-3 - few TRBV2 CASIQDSGNTIYF TGTGCCAGCATACAGGACTCTGGAAACACCATATATTTT
14 TRBJ1-6 TRBD1 - TRBV5-1 CASSPGTVNSPLHF TGCGCCAGCAGCCCCGGGACAGTTAATTCACCCCTCCACTTT
15 TRBJ2-7 - - TRBV21-1 CASSNGRDRTYEQYF TGTGCCAGCAGCAACGGCAGGGACAGGACCTACGAGCAGTACTTC
14 TRBJ1-5 - - TRBV2 CASSSRTANQPQHF TGTGCCAGCAGTTCCCGGACAGCTAATCAGCCCCAGCATTTT
14 TRBJ2-1 TRBD2 - TRBV2 CASSRLAGVNEQFF TGTGCCAGCAGTCGACTAGCGGGGGTTAATGAGCAGTTCTTC
11 TRBJ2-5 - - TRBV7-7 CASSDQETQYF TGTGCCAGCTCGGACCAAGAGACCCAGTACTTC
11 TRBJ1-1 - - TRBV12-5 CAAAVNTEAFF TGTGCGGCGGCGGTAAACACTGAAGCTTTCTTT
14 TRBJ2-4 - - TRBV4-1 CASSPIGAKNIQYF TGCGCCAGCAGCCCTATCGGGGCCAAAAACATTCAGTACTTC
16 TRBJ2-2 TRBD1 - TRBV14 CASSQVPGGRAGELFF TGTGCCAGCAGCCAAGTGCCAGGGGGCCGGGCCGGGGAGCTGTTTTTT
15 TRBJ1-3 - - TRBV18 CASSPTGRIGNTIYF TGTGCCAGCTCACCAACAGGGAGAATAGGAAACACCATATATTTT
16 TRBJ2-2 - - TRBV12-5 CASGPGDFFSPGELFF TGTGCTAGTGGCCCCGGAGACTTTTTTAGTCCCGGGGAGCTGTTTTTT